This is a list of T cell receptor beta chains from one sample in a study of T cells after yellow fever vaccination. From the 5' RACE reads, TCRdb called clonotypes with MiXCR, one entry per CDR3 protein. The data hold more than 75,000 distinct CDR3 sequences, with about 8.4% observed a single time. Sequenced material: CD8+ T cells not binding an NS4B(214-222) dextramer, sorted from PBMCs, taken around 15 days after the first yellow fever vaccination. These receptors were taken from a man younger than 35 who received the YFV17D yellow fever vaccine. The CDR3 runs from the conserved cysteine through the conserved F or W. The order of the fields is clone size, J gene, V gene, D gene, CDR3 protein, CDR3 DNA. A D gene is named only where the DNA matches it firmly. Where a row states a size, it is once, few, many or the class of an expanded clone; other rows omit it.

clone_size: NA
j_call: TRBJ2-3
v_call: TRBV6-2/TRBV6-3
d_call: NA
cdr3_aa: CASSYLTEHTDTQYF
cdr3_nt: TGTGCCAGCAGTTACCTGACGGAACACACAGATACGCAGTATTTT

clone_size: few
j_call: TRBJ1-5
v_call: TRBV27
d_call: NA
cdr3_aa: CASSSVGLSRSNQPQHF
cdr3_nt: TGTGCCAGCAGCTCGGTGGGACTCTCTAGGAGCAATCAGCCCCAGCATTTT

clone_size: NA
j_call: TRBJ1-1
v_call: TRBV6-1
d_call: NA
cdr3_aa: CASTPSRGGVTEAFF
cdr3_nt: TGTGCCAGCACCCCTTCCCGGGGAGGGGTCACTGAAGCTTTCTTT

clone_size: NA
j_call: TRBJ1-2
v_call: TRBV6-5
d_call: NA
cdr3_aa: CASSYGYGVLQGYTF
cdr3_nt: TGTGCCAGCAGTTACGGTTATGGGGTTCTACAGGGCTACACCTTC

clone_size: few
j_call: TRBJ1-5
v_call: TRBV4-1
d_call: NA
cdr3_aa: CASSQEGVLCNQPQHF
cdr3_nt: TGCGCCAGCAGCCAAGAGGGGGTCCTGTGCAATCAGCCCCAGCATTTT

clone_size: NA
j_call: TRBJ1-5
v_call: TRBV6-5
d_call: NA
cdr3_aa: CASSSHIEQPQHF
cdr3_nt: TGTGCCAGCAGTTCCCACATTGAGCAGCCCCAGCATTTT

clone_size: NA
j_call: TRBJ1-5
v_call: TRBV27
d_call: NA
cdr3_aa: CASSLSHNQPQHF
cdr3_nt: TGTGCCAGCAGTTTATCTCATAATCAGCCCCAGCATTTT

clone_size: few
j_call: TRBJ2-7
v_call: TRBV5-1
d_call: NA
cdr3_aa: CASSLSQGGGYEQYF
cdr3_nt: TGCGCCAGCAGCCTGTCACAGGGAGGAGGCTACGAGCAGTACTTC

clone_size: NA
j_call: TRBJ2-5
v_call: TRBV6-1
d_call: TRBD1
cdr3_aa: CASAHDRVVQETQYF
cdr3_nt: TGTGCCAGCGCCCATGACAGGGTGGTCCAAGAGACCCAGTACTTC

clone_size: NA
j_call: TRBJ1-5
v_call: TRBV7-8
d_call: NA
cdr3_aa: CASREFSSNQPQHF
cdr3_nt: TGTGCCAGCCGCGAGTTTAGCAGCAATCAGCCCCAGCATTTT

clone_size: NA
j_call: TRBJ2-5
v_call: TRBV6-1
d_call: TRBD1
cdr3_aa: CASSPGQEYQETQYF
cdr3_nt: TGTGCCAGCAGTCCGGGACAGGAATACCAAGAGACCCAGTACTTC

clone_size: few
j_call: TRBJ1-5
v_call: TRBV10-3
d_call: NA
cdr3_aa: CAISESNSGPSNQPQHF
cdr3_nt: TGTGCCATCAGTGAGTCGAATTCGGGGCCCAGCAATCAGCCCCAGCATTTT

clone_size: NA
j_call: TRBJ1-1
v_call: TRBV4-1
d_call: TRBD1
cdr3_aa: CASSQLGQGRTEAFF
cdr3_nt: TGCGCCAGCAGCCAACTGGGACAGGGGCGGACTGAAGCTTTCTTT

clone_size: few
j_call: TRBJ1-1
v_call: TRBV20-1
d_call: NA
cdr3_aa: CSAGSGENTEAFF
cdr3_nt: TGCAGTGCTGGATCAGGGGAGAACACTGAAGCTTTCTTT

clone_size: NA
j_call: TRBJ2-1
v_call: TRBV4-3
d_call: NA
cdr3_aa: CASSQDLGDNEQFF
cdr3_nt: TGCGCCAGCAGCCAAGATCTCGGTGACAATGAGCAGTTCTTC

clone_size: NA
j_call: TRBJ1-1
v_call: TRBV5-1
d_call: TRBD1
cdr3_aa: CASSSGTGNTEAFF
cdr3_nt: TGCGCCAGCAGCTCCGGGACAGGTAACACTGAAGCTTTCTTT

clone_size: NA
j_call: TRBJ2-1
v_call: TRBV5-1
d_call: NA
cdr3_aa: CASSLASDYNEQFF
cdr3_nt: TGCGCCAGCAGCCTCGCTAGCGACTACAATGAGCAGTTCTTC

clone_size: few
j_call: TRBJ2-5
v_call: TRBV29-1
d_call: TRBD2
cdr3_aa: CSVMGLAGGRETQYF
cdr3_nt: TGCAGCGTTATGGGACTAGCGGGGGGCCGAGAGACCCAGTACTTC

clone_size: few
j_call: TRBJ1-5
v_call: TRBV2
d_call: TRBD1
cdr3_aa: CASQRTGGNQPQHF
cdr3_nt: TGTGCCAGCCAGAGGACAGGGGGCAATCAGCCCCAGCATTTT

clone_size: NA
j_call: TRBJ2-5
v_call: TRBV15
d_call: NA
cdr3_aa: CATSRGVDRETQYF
cdr3_nt: TGTGCCACCAGCAGAGGCGTGGATCGAGAGACCCAGTACTTC

clone_size: NA
j_call: TRBJ2-7
v_call: TRBV9
d_call: TRBD2
cdr3_aa: CASSIGGGSEQYF
cdr3_nt: TGTGCCAGCAGCATCGGGGGGGGGAGCGAGCAGTACTTC

clone_size: few
j_call: TRBJ1-4
v_call: TRBV12-3/TRBV12-4
d_call: TRBD1
cdr3_aa: CASRSTGDVNEKLFF
cdr3_nt: TGTGCCAGCAGGTCAACAGGGGACGTTAATGAAAAACTGTTTTTT

clone_size: many
j_call: TRBJ1-1
v_call: TRBV5-4
d_call: NA
cdr3_aa: CASSPVNREGSEAFF
cdr3_nt: TGTGCCAGCAGCCCAGTTAACAGGGAAGGTTCTGAAGCTTTCTTT

clone_size: few
j_call: TRBJ2-1
v_call: TRBV12-3/TRBV12-4
d_call: NA
cdr3_aa: CASSLISYNEQFF
cdr3_nt: TGTGCCAGCAGCCTTATATCTTACAATGAGCAGTTCTTC

clone_size: NA
j_call: TRBJ1-5
v_call: TRBV20-1
d_call: NA
cdr3_aa: CSARGQGPEPQHF
cdr3_nt: TGCAGTGCTAGAGGCCAAGGGCCGGAGCCCCAGCATTTT

clone_size: few
j_call: TRBJ2-7
v_call: TRBV29-1
d_call: NA
cdr3_aa: CSVDWEYEQYF
cdr3_nt: TGCAGCGTTGATTGGGAGTACGAGCAGTACTTC

clone_size: NA
j_call: TRBJ1-1
v_call: TRBV5-1
d_call: NA
cdr3_aa: CASSLDTLNTEAFF
cdr3_nt: TGCGCCAGCAGCTTGGACACTTTGAACACTGAAGCTTTCTTT

clone_size: few
j_call: TRBJ2-1
v_call: TRBV27
d_call: TRBD2
cdr3_aa: CASSTRTSGGGDEQFF
cdr3_nt: TGTGCCAGCAGTACCCGGACTAGCGGGGGGGGTGATGAGCAGTTCTTC

clone_size: few
j_call: TRBJ2-2
v_call: TRBV3-1
d_call: TRBD1
cdr3_aa: CASTSRWATGTGGELFF
cdr3_nt: TGTGCCAGCACCTCAAGATGGGCGACAGGGACGGGCGGGGAGCTGTTTTTT

clone_size: few
j_call: TRBJ2-7
v_call: TRBV6-2/TRBV6-3
d_call: NA
cdr3_aa: CASSYYGSYEQYF
cdr3_nt: TGTGCCAGCAGTTACTATGGGTCCTACGAGCAGTACTTC

clone_size: few
j_call: TRBJ2-5
v_call: TRBV7-3
d_call: NA
cdr3_aa: CASSVWGWETQYF
cdr3_nt: TGTGCCAGCAGCGTGTGGGGTTGGGAGACCCAGTACTTC

clone_size: few
j_call: TRBJ1-1
v_call: TRBV20-1
d_call: TRBD1
cdr3_aa: CSAFSGQMAFF
cdr3_nt: TGCAGTGCTTTTTCGGGACAGATGGCTTTCTTT

clone_size: NA
j_call: TRBJ2-4
v_call: TRBV11-1
d_call: NA
cdr3_aa: CASSMDTPRNGLAKNIQYF
cdr3_nt: TGTGCCAGCAGCATGGACACCCCTCGGAACGGATTAGCCAAAAACATTCAGTACTTC

clone_size: NA
j_call: TRBJ2-2
v_call: TRBV27
d_call: TRBD2
cdr3_aa: CASRFEAGANTGELFF
cdr3_nt: TGTGCCAGCAGGTTTGAGGCGGGGGCGAACACCGGGGAGCTGTTTTTT

clone_size: few
j_call: TRBJ2-2
v_call: TRBV5-1
d_call: TRBD1
cdr3_aa: CASSSGTGYSNTGELFF
cdr3_nt: TGCGCCAGCAGCTCCGGGACAGGGTATTCGAACACCGGGGAGCTGTTTTTT

clone_size: many
j_call: TRBJ2-1
v_call: TRBV28
d_call: NA
cdr3_aa: CASSLRGAGYNEQFF
cdr3_nt: TGTGCCAGCAGTTTGCGGGGCGCGGGGTACAATGAGCAGTTCTTC

clone_size: many
j_call: TRBJ2-5
v_call: TRBV7-3
d_call: NA
cdr3_aa: CASSLEPEETQYF
cdr3_nt: TGTGCCAGCAGCTTAGAGCCCGAAGAGACCCAGTACTTC

clone_size: NA
j_call: TRBJ2-7
v_call: TRBV12-3/TRBV12-4
d_call: TRBD2
cdr3_aa: CASQLAGSAYEQYF
cdr3_nt: TGTGCCAGCCAGCTAGCGGGGAGTGCCTACGAGCAGTACTTC

clone_size: NA
j_call: TRBJ2-1
v_call: TRBV15
d_call: NA
cdr3_aa: CATSRGVAGSNEQFF
cdr3_nt: TGTGCCACCAGCAGAGGGGTGGCGGGGTCGAATGAGCAGTTCTTC

clone_size: few
j_call: TRBJ2-1
v_call: TRBV27
d_call: NA
cdr3_aa: CASSLQGPYNEQFF
cdr3_nt: TGTGCCAGCAGTTTACAGGGACCCTACAATGAGCAGTTCTTC

clone_size: few
j_call: TRBJ2-3
v_call: TRBV24-1
d_call: TRBD1
cdr3_aa: CATSEMDRGLLDTQYF
cdr3_nt: TGTGCCACCAGTGAAATGGACAGGGGGTTACTAGATACGCAGTATTTT